This T cell receptor (beta chain) was documented in a study of T cells in Graves' hyperthyroidism and ophthalmopathy. Regarding the study as a whole: Ophthalmopathy was told apart from stable hyperthyroidism by a 13 V-J model.

The CDR3 runs 13 residues. Germline V gene lookup returns CDR1 MDHEN and CDR2 SYDVKM. V lost 4 bases and J 2 bases, leaving 8 bases between the germline ends. With duration under 3 months, ophthalmopathy was active: Clinical Activity Score at least 3, NOSPECS at least 4. This clonotype appeared many times. Its target is unknown. Authors of the study amplified TCR beta CDR3 regions from RNA transcripts. The primer set for the first-round RT-PCR of the TCR CDR3 was HTBI. Using its own MiXCR run on the multiplex PCR reads, TCRdb lists one record per CDR3 protein. The sample contains about 500,000 distinct CDR3 sequences, roughly 15% of which appear only once.

The sequence was obtained from a woman under 40 with Graves' ophthalmopathy. V usage is TRBV28 and J usage is TRBJ2-5, with D perhaps given as TRBD1 or TRBD2 (5 bases each). Sequencing was done on a sample of blood. CDR3 region: CASSWGRQETQYF. As DNA, the CDR3 is TGTGCCAGCAGTTGGGGGAGACAAGAGACCCAGTACTTC.